Listed below are T cell receptor beta chains from one sample, sequenced in a study of cytomegalovirus exposure and HLA in healthy donors. The method was immunoSEQ multiplex PCR; TCRdb's version includes in-frame clones alone and lacks a portion of them. The sample includes some 120,000 clones, 17% of them seen just once. Sequencing was performed on PBMCs. These receptor sequences come from a female donor in good health and CMV-seropositive. Each CDR3 is given with its conserved first and last residue. The order of the fields is clone size, J gene, D gene, V gene, CDR3 DNA, CDR3 protein. D genes are given only for firm matches. Not every row has a clone size; where given, it reads once, few, many or a size class.

- | TRBJ1-5 | TRBD1 | TRBV6-6 | TGTGCCAGCAGTTACGAGACAGGGGGCCTCTCCCAGCCCCAGCATTTT | CASSYETGGLSQPQHF
- | TRBJ2-7 | TRBD1 | TRBV2 | TGTGCCAGCAGTGTGGTGACAGGGGGCATGGGGCAGTACTTC | CASSVVTGGMGQYF
few | TRBJ2-5 | TRBD2 | TRBV6-5 | TGTGCCAGCAGTTGGGGGACTAACGCTAAAGAGACCCAGTACTTC | CASSWGTNAKETQYF
- | TRBJ1-1 | - | TRBV6-6 | TGTGCCAGCAGTTACTCTGACAGCCCGAACACTGAAGCTTTCTTT | CASSYSDSPNTEAFF
- | TRBJ2-6 | TRBD1 | TRBV27 | TGTGCCAGTACCCGGGCAGGGGGCGCGCGGGGGGCCAACGTCCTGACTTTC | CASTRAGGARGANVLTF
- | TRBJ2-5 | TRBD1 | TRBV4-1 | TGCGCCAGCAGCCAAGATCGGTCAGGCACAGGGGGGAGGGAGACCCAGTACTTC | CASSQDRSGTGGRETQYF
few | TRBJ2-5 | TRBD2 | TRBV28 | TGTGCCAGCAGTTTAGATCGGGGGGGGCGCGAGACCCAGTACTTC | CASSLDRGGRETQYF
few | TRBJ2-1 | TRBD2 | TRBV30 | TGTGCCTTGACTAGCGGGGGACTCTACAATGAGCAGTTCTTC | CALTSGGLYNEQFF
- | TRBJ1-2 | TRBD1 | TRBV7-9 | TGTGCCAGCAGCCAACAGGGGGCGGGTGGCTACACCTTC | CASSQQGAGGYTF
- | TRBJ2-2 | TRBD1 | TRBV5-1 | TGCGCCAGCAGCCTAGGGGGACAGGCGTGGAACACCGGGGAGCTGTTTTTT | CASSLGGQAWNTGELFF
few | TRBJ1-2 | - | TRBV28 | TGTGCCAGCAGATCCCATACAGGGACCTATGGCTACACCTTC | CASRSHTGTYGYTF
few | TRBJ2-3 | TRBD2 | TRBV4-3 | TGCGCCAGCAGCCAACGATCAGGGGCTAGCGGGGACACAGATACGCAGTATTTT | CASSQRSGASGDTDTQYF
few | TRBJ2-4 | - | TRBV15 | TGTGCCACGACATCTCTAGCCAAAAACATTCAGTACTTC | CATTSLAKNIQYF
- | TRBJ1-1 | - | TRBV29-1 | TGCAGCGTCATACTTACAGGGATCACTGAAGCTTTCTTT | CSVILTGITEAFF
few | TRBJ1-2 | TRBD1 | TRBV28 | TGTGCCAGCAGTTTTATACAGGGGTCCTATGGCTACACCTTC | CASSFIQGSYGYTF
- | TRBJ2-3 | - | TRBV7-3 | TGTGCCAGCAGCCCAGGCACAGATACGCAGTATTTT | CASSPGTDTQYF
- | TRBJ2-5 | - | TRBV27 | TGTGCCAGCAGACCCCAGGGCCCCCAAGAGACCCAGTACTTC | CASRPQGPQETQYF
- | TRBJ2-7 | - | TRBV4-3 | TGCGCCAGCAGCCAAGACCTACAGGGACACGAGCAGTACTTC | CASSQDLQGHEQYF
- | TRBJ2-2 | TRBD2 | TRBV7-2 | TGTGCCAGCAGCTTAAGACGGAGGACTAGCCCCGGGGAGCTGTTTTTT | CASSLRRRTSPGELFF
few | TRBJ2-1 | TRBD2 | TRBV30 | TGTGCCTGGAGTCGGCGCGGGACTAGTAAAAATGAGCAGTTCTTC | CAWSRRGTSKNEQFF
few | TRBJ2-5 | TRBD2 | TRBV9 | TGTGCCAGCAGCGTAGCTACTAGCGCGAGTCCCCAGTACTTC | CASSVATSASPQYF
few | TRBJ1-2 | TRBD1 | TRBV6-5 | TGTGCCAGCAGTTACTCGGGACAGGCCTATGGCTACACCTTC | CASSYSGQAYGYTF
- | TRBJ1-2 | TRBD1 | TRBV5-1 | TGCGCCAGCAGCCTGGGACAGGCACTCTATGGCTACACCTTC | CASSLGQALYGYTF
- | TRBJ2-2 | - | TRBV7-2 | TGTGCCAGCAGCTCGATCGTTAGCGGCACCGGGGAGCTGTTTTTT | CASSSIVSGTGELFF
- | TRBJ1-1 | - | TRBV9 | TGTGCCAGCAGCGTAGAGGAGGCCACTGAAGCTTTCTTT | CASSVEEATEAFF
- | TRBJ1-4 | TRBD1 | TRBV5-1 | TGCGCCAGCAGCTTATCTACAAACAGGGGAGCTAATGAAAAACTGTTTTTT | CASSLSTNRGANEKLFF
- | TRBJ1-1 | TRBD1 | TRBV4-1 | TGCGCCAGCAGCCAAACCGGGACAGGGGTGTTTGGAGCTTTCTTT | CASSQTGTGVFGAFF
- | TRBJ2-2 | - | TRBV6-5 | TGTGCCAGCAGTTACAAGCCTGAGGCCGGGGGCGGGGAGCTGTTTTTT | CASSYKPEAGGGELFF
few | TRBJ1-1 | TRBD1 | TRBV7-2 | TGTGCCAGCAGCTGGTACGGGACAGGGAACACTGAAGCTTTCTTT | CASSWYGTGNTEAFF
few | TRBJ2-3 | - | TRBV2 | TGTGCCAGCTGTTACCTGGGAGGTCAGACAGATACGCAGTATTTT | CASCYLGGQTDTQYF
- | TRBJ2-1 | TRBD2 | TRBV5-4 | TGTGCCAGCAGCGACAGCGGGAGGCACAATGAGCAGTTCTTC | CASSDSGRHNEQFF
few | TRBJ2-3 | TRBD2 | TRBV5-1 | TGCGCCAGCAGCCCTGCAGGACTAGCCCTCACAGATACGCAGTATTTT | CASSPAGLALTDTQYF
few | TRBJ2-1 | TRBD2 | TRBV7-3 | TGTGCCAGCAGCTTATCTAGCGGGAGGGGCCTGGGGCAGTTCTTC | CASSLSSGRGLGQFF
few | TRBJ2-7 | TRBD2 | TRBV2 | TGTGCCAGCAGTGAAGCTGGGCGGGAGGCCTACGAGCAGTACTTC | CASSEAGREAYEQYF
few | TRBJ1-4 | - | TRBV6-1 | TGTGCCAGCAGTGCGGGGAGGGATGAAAAACTGTTTTTT | CASSAGRDEKLFF
- | TRBJ2-7 | - | TRBV5-1 | TGCGCCAGCAGCTTGAGACGACTAGGGGAGAGCTACGAGCAGTACTTC | CASSLRRLGESYEQYF
few | TRBJ2-7 | TRBD2 | TRBV19 | TGTGCCAGTAGAGCGGGGTTATACTCCTACGAGCAGTACTTC | CASRAGLYSYEQYF
few | TRBJ1-1 | - | TRBV28 | TGTGCCAGCACCTATCTGAACACTGAAGCTTTCTTT | CASTYLNTEAFF
- | TRBJ2-1 | TRBD2 | TRBV9 | TGTGCCAGCAGGGGACTAGCGGACAATGAGCAGTTCTTC | CASRGLADNEQFF
few | TRBJ2-1 | TRBD2 | TRBV7-9 | TGTGCCAGCAGCTTAGTCGGGACTAAAGACAATGAGCAGTTCTTC | CASSLVGTKDNEQFF
- | TRBJ2-7 | - | TRBV7-9 | TGTGCCAGCAGCTTATTTGGGGGGTACGAGCAGTACTTC | CASSLFGGYEQYF
few | TRBJ1-2 | TRBD1 | TRBV28 | TGTGCCAGCAGTACACCGTCCGGGACAGGGGGTATCTATGGCTACACCTTC | CASSTPSGTGGIYGYTF
few | TRBJ2-5 | TRBD2 | TRBV29-1 | TGCAGCGTTGATGTGACTAGCGGGGGGGAGACCCAGTACTTC | CSVDVTSGGETQYF
- | TRBJ1-5 | TRBD1 | TRBV30 | TGTGCCTGGGCAGACAGGGGGGATCAGCCCCAGCATTTT | CAWADRGDQPQHF
few | TRBJ1-1 | - | TRBV15 | TGTGCCACCAGCAGAGATGTGGAGTCCTTGGCTTTCTTT | CATSRDVESLAFF
- | TRBJ2-5 | - | TRBV27 | TGTGCCAGCAGTTTTAAGGGGGGGGTAGTTGAGACCCAGTACTTC | CASSFKGGVVETQYF
- | TRBJ2-5 | - | TRBV5-1 | TGCGCCAGCAGCTTGGCCCGGGGGGCTCTCCAAGAGACCCAGTACTTC | CASSLARGALQETQYF
- | TRBJ1-2 | TRBD1 | TRBV30 | TGTGCCTGGAGTCGAAGGACAGGCCAGTATGGCTACACCTTC | CAWSRRTGQYGYTF
few | TRBJ2-7 | - | TRBV5-4 | TGTGCCAGCAGCTTTCGGGAGAGTACCTACGAGCAGTACTTC | CASSFRESTYEQYF
- | TRBJ1-1 | - | TRBV11-2 | TGTGCCAGCAGCCGTAGGAGTTACACTGAAGCTTTCTTT | CASSRRSYTEAFF
few | TRBJ2-5 | - | TRBV5-1 | TGCGCCAGCACCATCGGGACTTCTCGAGAGACCCAGTACTTC | CASTIGTSRETQYF